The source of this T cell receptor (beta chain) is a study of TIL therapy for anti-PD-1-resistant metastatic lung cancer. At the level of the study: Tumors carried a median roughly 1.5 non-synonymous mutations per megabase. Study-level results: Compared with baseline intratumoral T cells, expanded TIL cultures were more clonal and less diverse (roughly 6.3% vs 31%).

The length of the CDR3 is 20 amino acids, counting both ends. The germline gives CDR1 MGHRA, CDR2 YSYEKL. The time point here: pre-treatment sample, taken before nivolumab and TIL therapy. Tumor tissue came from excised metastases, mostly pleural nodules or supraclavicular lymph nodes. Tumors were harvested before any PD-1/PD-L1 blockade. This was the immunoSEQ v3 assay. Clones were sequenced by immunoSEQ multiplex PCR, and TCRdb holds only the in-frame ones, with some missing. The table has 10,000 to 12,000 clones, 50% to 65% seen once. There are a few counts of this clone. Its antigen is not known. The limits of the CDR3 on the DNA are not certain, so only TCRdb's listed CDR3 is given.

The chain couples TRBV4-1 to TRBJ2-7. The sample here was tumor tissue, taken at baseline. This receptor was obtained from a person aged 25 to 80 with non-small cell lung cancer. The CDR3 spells CASLLRAVLRAGHQAQREYF.